This TCR beta chain was found in a study of CD8 T cells in Susac syndrome. The ends were cut back, 8 bases at V and 0 bases at J, with 12 bases in the middle. Germline V gene sequence: CDR1 MNHEY, CDR2 SMNVEV (reference sequence). The CDR3 is made up of 14 amino acids. Random hexamers were used to reverse transcribe the RNA input (roughly 0.5 to 1 ug). MiXCR was run by TCRdb on the immunoSEQ multiplex PCR reads, yielding one entry per CDR3 protein. This repertoire shows about 130,000 distinct CDR3 sequences, roughly 93% found once; its top ten account for less than 0.4%. The source material was CD8+ T cells from PBMCs. The origin of this receptor is a human donor with multiple sclerosis. The rearrangement links TRBV27 to TRBJ2-3; D unclear. CDR3 DNA: TGTGCCAGCGGGCGAGGATCAAGCACAGATACGCAGTATTTT. Amino acids: CASGRGSSTDTQYF.